This entry is about one T cell receptor (beta chain). Its specificity is unknown. Trimming cost V 4 bases and J 4 bases; bases outside gene matches: 6. Germline V lookup: CDR1 MNHEY, CDR2 SVGAGI. This CDR3 comprises 16 residues. This record comes from a study of cytomegalovirus exposure and HLA in healthy donors. Study outcomes and limitations: Later analysis showed most CMV-associated TCR beta chains appearing HLA-restricted.

In the PCR, 60 Vbeta and 13 Jbeta primers were used. Libraries were prepared by immunoSEQ multiplex PCR; TCRdb keeps only in-frame clonotypes and omits some of them. The top ten clones hold 9% to 12% of a sample with about 94,000 clones, more than 65% of them seen once. Material: PBMCs. This TCR was recovered from a human donor in good health. The V and J genes are TRBV6-5 and TRBJ2-5, with 13 bases that match TRBD2. Here the CDR3 reads CASSSPRLAGGETQYF. CDR3 in DNA: TGTGCCAGCAGTTCCCCCCGACTAGCGGGAGGAGAGACCCAGTACTTC.